This T cell receptor beta chain stems from a study of technical replicates of blood from a handful of donors. This clone was seen a single time. The V and J ends lost 0 bases and 2 bases respectively, with 9 bases between them. Germline V lookup: CDR1 SGDLS, CDR2 YYNGEE. The CDR3 covers 15 residues. Assay used: immunoSEQ multiplex PCR; TCRdb lists only in-frame clones, some missing. Found here are just under 60,000 clones, over 85% of them singletons; the top ten hold 3%. The chain links TRBV9 to TRBJ1-3; D is unclear. The clonotype originates from a human donor in good health. Some clones in this sample may be carry-over from other donors' samples. Sequenced: PBMCs. The CDR3 protein is CASSVGSGAGNTIYF. In nucleotides, the CDR3 is TGTGCCAGCAGCGTAGGATCTGGAGCTGGAAACACCATATATTTT.